Listed here are 8 T cell receptor beta chains from one sample, sequenced in a study of T cells in Graves' hyperthyroidism and ophthalmopathy. Amplification targeted TCR beta CDR3 regions from RNA transcripts. Using the HTBI primer set, a first-round RT-PCR was run on the TCR CDR3. TCRdb re-called the multiplex PCR reads through MiXCR, storing one row per CDR3 protein. Among some 490,000 distinct CDR3 sequences, roughly 22% were seen once, and the ten largest hold less than 65%. Material for sequencing was blood. These receptors were taken from a woman between 65 and 79 years old with Graves' ophthalmopathy.

This clonotype was seen at least ten times. This chain connects TRBV11-2 to TRBJ2-1; D not certain. V was cut by 4 bases and J by 5 bases, with 6 bases left in between. The CDR3 loop spans 12 amino acids. Per germline, CDR1 SGHAT and CDR2 FQNNGV. The CDR3 region has the DNA TGTGCCAGCAGCTCTTGGGACAATGAGCAGTTCTTC. This gives the protein CASSSWDNEQFF. The whole variable domain, filled in from reference TRBV11-2 and TRBJ2-1, reads EAGVAQSPRYKIIEKRQSVAFWCNPISGHATLYWYQQILGQGPKLLIQFQNNGVVDDSQLPKDRFSAERLKGVDSTLKIQPAKLEDSAVYLCASSSWDNEQFFGPGTRLTVL.

A few counts support this clonotype. The chain is built from TRBV7-9 and TRBJ2-1; possible D gene TRBD1, 6 bases. V gave up 3 bases and J gave up 6 bases, with 9 bases separating them. Germline values: CDR1 SEHNR, CDR2 FQNEAQ (reference sequence). This CDR3 spans 13 amino acids. CDR3 residues: CASSFYRANEQFF. Written as DNA, the CDR3 is TGTGCCAGCAGCTTTTACAGGGCCAATGAGCAGTTCTTC.

This clonotype was found a few times. The rearrangement joins TRBV11-2 to TRBJ2-2, with TRBD2 identical over 7 bases. The germline V gene has CDR1 SGHAT and CDR2 FQNNGV. J gave up 2 bases and V 6 bases, and 9 bases lay outside the gene matches. The CDR3 runs 16 residues. The CDR3 nucleotides are TGTGCCAGCAGGGACTGGGGGGGGACCAACACCGGGGAGCTGTTTTTT. Residues: CASRDWGGTNTGELFF.

The chain uses TRBV5-1 and TRBJ2-2, with a weak D call TRBD1 (6 bases). The CDR3 is 15 residues long. Trimming removed 9 bases from V and 0 bases from J, with 15 bases in between. Germline assignment: CDR1 SGHRS and CDR2 YFSETQ. The CDR3 loop reads CAISIGGANTGELFF. CDR3 nucleotide sequence: TGCGCCATTTCGATTGGGGGCGCGAACACCGGGGAGCTGTTTTTT. The complete variable domain, with remaining parts taken from reference TRBV5-1 and TRBJ2-2, reads KAGVTQTPRYLIKTRGQQVTLSCSPISGHRSVSWYQQTPGQGLQFLFEYFSETQRNKGNFPGRFSGRQFSNSRSEMNVSTLELGDSALYLCAISIGGANTGELFFGEGSRLTVL.

The V and J genes are TRBV3-1 and TRBJ2-7; D is possibly TRBD1 or TRBD2 (5 bases each). V was clipped by 5 bases and J by 4 bases, with 18 bases between them. This CDR3 region has 15 residues. The germline CDR1 and CDR2 sequences are LGHDT and YNNKEL (reference sequence). CDR3 DNA sequence: TGTGCCAGCAGCTTTCTTTCCGGGGCCGCGTACGAGCAGTACTTC. Amino acids: CASSFLSGAAYEQYF.

This rearrangement joins TRBV6-1 to TRBJ1-2; D may be TRBD1 (5 bases). Germline V lookup: CDR1 MNHNS, CDR2 SASEGT. This CDR3 comprises 16 residues. V lost 0 bases, J lost 4 bases, and 15 bases lay in between. This CDR3 is CASSEAGVLRGYGYTF. CDR3 coding DNA: TGTGCCAGCAGTGAAGCGGGGGTCCTCCGGGGCTATGGCTACACCTTC.

Only a few counts were recorded for this clonotype. This rearrangement joins TRBV24-1 to TRBJ2-2; perhaps TRBD2 as D (6 bases). The CDR3 is 16 residues long. Germline assignment: CDR1 KGHDR and CDR2 SFDVKD. The germline V and J ends were trimmed by 0 bases and 5 bases, with 12 bases remaining between them. CDR3 bases: TGTGCCACCAGTGATTTGCACGGGGGTTGGACCGGGGAGCTGTTTTTT. It codes for CATSDLHGGWTGELFF.

V and J are TRBV29-1 and TRBJ2-1; tentative D call: TRBD2 (5 bases). V was cut by 4 bases and J by 10 bases, with 23 bases left in between. The germline V gene has CDR1 SQVTM and CDR2 ANQGSEA. This CDR3 has 15 amino acids. In nucleotides, the CDR3 is TGCAGCGTTGGAGATCGGGGTGCGCCCCCGCCCGAGCAGTTCTTC. This sequence encodes CSVGDRGAPPPEQFF.